These 31 T cell receptor beta chains were sequenced from one sample in a study of T-cell memory formation after mild COVID-19. TCRdb called the 5' RACE reads again in MiXCR, with one record for every CDR3 protein. The data hold about 200,000 distinct CDR3 sequences, with approximately 20% observed a single time. Sequencing was done on a sample of PBMCs or a T cell subset sorted from them (not recorded which). These receptors all come from an adult woman who had mild COVID-19 (a few samples of this study predate the infection). Cell type and time point are not known.

The V call is TRBV9, the J call TRBJ2-3, with 10 bases aligning to TRBD2. The CDR3 runs to 16 residues. The V gene's germline CDR1 is SGDLS and CDR2 YYNGEE. Unmatched junction bases numbered 3, after V lost 2 bases and J lost 0 bases. The chain's CDR3 is CASSVFSGRSTDTQYF. In DNA form, the CDR3 reads TGTGCCAGCAGCGTGTTTAGCGGGAGGAGCACAGATACGCAGTATTTT. Looking up the rest from reference TRBV9 and TRBJ2-3 gives the full variable domain: DSGVTQTPKHLITATGQRVTLRCSPRSGDLSVYWYQQSLDQGLQFLIQYYNGEERAKGNILERFSAQQFPDLHSELNLSSLELGDSALYFCASSVFSGRSTDTQYFGPGTRLTVL.

This clonotype was seen a handful of times. The V gene is TRBV29-1, the J gene TRBJ2-5; D is undetermined. V was shortened by 6 bases and J by 1 base, with 9 bases between the two germline ends. Germline-derived CDR1 and CDR2 are SQVTM and ANQGSEA. The CDR3 contains 12 residues. The CDR3 loop reads CSVDLAQETQYF. Written as DNA, the CDR3 is TGCAGCGTCGACCTCGCCCAAGAGACCCAGTACTTC.

This chain uses TRBV7-6 with TRBJ1-5, with a tentative D call TRBD1 (6 bases). The V and J ends lost 6 bases and 7 bases respectively, with 22 bases between them. The germline V gene has CDR1 SGHVS and CDR2 FNYEAQ. The CDR3 is made up of 16 amino acids. CDR3 nucleotide sequence: TGTGCCAGCAGTTCAGGGGAGGGTACAGGGAGCCAGCCCCAGCATTTT. Protein: CASSSGEGTGSQPQHF.

The chain employs TRBV12-3 or TRBV12-4 and TRBJ2-1, with TRBD1 as a possible D gene (5 bases). This CDR3 comprises 14 residues. V was shortened by 6 bases and J by 7 bases, with 16 bases between the two germline ends. The CDR3, as DNA: TGTGCCAGCAGACCCGAGAGTCCAGGGAATGAGCAGTTCTTC. It specifies CASRPESPGNEQFF.

This clonotype was detected a few times. The rearrangement links TRBV11-2 to TRBJ2-5; TRBD2 agrees at 8 bases. J lost 5 bases, V lost 1 base, and 6 bases had no gene match. CDR3 length equals 15 residues. Germline CDR1 is SGHAT and CDR2 is FQNNGV. The DNA of the CDR3 is TGTGCCAGCAGCTTAGGAAATACGGGGGGGGAGACCCAGTACTTC. Its translation is CASSLGNTGGETQYF.

The chain links TRBV5-1 to TRBJ2-5; 7 bases map to TRBD1. The V segment lost 5 bases and the J segment 2 bases; nucleotides outside the gene matches: 9. Germline CDR1 and CDR2: SGHRS and YFSETQ. The CDR3 covers 15 residues. The CDR3 DNA sequence: TGCGCCAGCAGTAGACAGGGAGCCTTTCAAGAGACCCAGTACTTC. As protein: CASSRQGAFQETQYF.

This chain links TRBV3-1 with TRBJ2-2; 8 nucleotides match TRBD2. The V segment lost 2 bases and the J segment 8 bases; nucleotides outside the gene matches: 13. This CDR3 region has 17 residues. Per the germline V gene, CDR1 is LGHDT and CDR2 is YNNKEL (reference sequence). This chain's CDR3 is CASSQIRTSRFKGELFF. Here the CDR3 DNA reads TGTGCCAGCAGCCAAATCAGGACTAGCCGGTTTAAAGGGGAGCTGTTTTTT. Based on the CDR3 plus reference TRBV3-1 and TRBJ2-2, the full variable domain is DTAVSQTPKYLVTQMGNDKSIKCEQNLGHDTMYWYKQDSKKFLKIMFSYNNKELIINETVPNRFSPKSPDKAHLNLHINSLELGDSAVYFCASSQIRTSRFKGELFFGEGSRLTVL.

This clonotype was seen a few times. The V and J genes are TRBV5-1 and TRBJ2-5; no definite D call. Germline assignment: CDR1 SGHRS and CDR2 YFSETQ. Trimming removed 1 base from V and 3 bases from J, with 7 bases in between. The CDR3 length is 13 residues. Here the CDR3 DNA reads TGCGCCAGCAGCTTGATCGTGAAAGAGACCCAGTACTTC. Protein sequence: CASSLIVKETQYF.

This clonotype showed up just a few times. V gene TRBV12-3 or TRBV12-4 combines with J gene TRBJ2-2; tentatively, D is TRBD1 or TRBD2 (5 bases each). There are 16 residues in the CDR3. The V end was cut by 6 bases, the J end by 4 bases, with 18 bases between. The CDR3 region is CASSKKLGGSTGELFF. CDR3 nucleotides: TGTGCCAGCAGCAAGAAGCTTGGGGGTAGCACCGGGGAGCTGTTTTTT.

This clonotype appeared a few times. The chain links TRBV6-2 or TRBV6-3 to TRBJ2-7; a weak D match, TRBD2 (6 bases). The CDR3 has 14 amino acids. Trimming took 2 bases from V and 5 from J, leaving 13 bases between them. The germline gives CDR1 MNHEY, CDR2 SVGEGT. The CDR3 nucleotides are TGTGCCAGCAGTTACCCGACTAGATCCGACGAGCAGTACTTC. It encodes CASSYPTRSDEQYF.

The V and J genes are TRBV12-3 or TRBV12-4 and TRBJ2-7, with TRBD1 matching 9 bases. V gave up 3 bases and J gave up 2 bases; unmatched junction bases: 5. The CDR3 covers 15 residues. CDR3 residues: CASSLVGTGTYEQYF. CDR3 nucleotide sequence: TGTGCCAGCAGTTTGGTTGGGACAGGGACCTACGAGCAGTACTTC.

This clonotype was detected ten times or more. The gene calls are TRBV10-3 and TRBJ2-3, with D unclear. Germline V gene sequence: CDR1 ENHRY, CDR2 SYGVKD. Trimming pared 6 bases from V and 1 base from J, leaving 8 bases between. This CDR3 is 13 amino acids long. CDR3 DNA sequence: TGTGCCATCAGGCCGCAGGGCACAGATACGCAGTATTTT. Its protein product is CAIRPQGTDTQYF.

This clonotype came up a few times. The rearrangement uses TRBV7-3 and TRBJ2-3; 7 bases are a match to TRBD1. Losses at the gene ends were 2 bases for V and 0 bases for J; bases not matched to a gene: 2. The CDR3 extends over 15 amino acids. Germline V gene sequence: CDR1 SGHTA, CDR2 FQGTGA. The CDR3 DNA reads TGTGCCAGCAGCTTATCAGGGGGAAGCACAGATACGCAGTATTTT. Amino acids: CASSLSGGSTDTQYF.

V usage is TRBV5-1 and J usage is TRBJ2-3; 9 bases are shared with TRBD2. The V gene's germline CDR1 is SGHRS and CDR2 YFSETQ. V gave up 2 bases and J gave up 0 bases; unmatched junction bases: 4. This CDR3 has 16 amino acids. CDR3 DNA sequence: TGCGCCAGCAGCTTCAACCTAGCGGGGAGCACAGATACGCAGTATTTT. Protein product: CASSFNLAGSTDTQYF.

This chain connects TRBV4-3 to TRBJ1-2; 9 nucleotides line up with TRBD1. V was clipped by 4 bases and J by 2 bases; unmatched bases: 2. Germline V lookup: CDR1 LGHNA, CDR2 YSLEER. CDR3 length equals 14 residues. As DNA, the CDR3 is TGCGCCAGCAGCCCGACAGGGGGAAACTATGGCTACACCTTC. This gives the protein CASSPTGGNYGYTF.

J is TRBJ2-2 and V is TRBV7-3; 9 nucleotides match TRBD2. The CDR3 extends over 15 amino acids. The ends lost 3 bases at V and 4 bases at J; junction bases unmatched: 3. CDR1 and CDR2 (germline): SGHTA, FQGTGA. The CDR3 DNA reads as TGTGCCAGCAGCTTCGCGGGAGGGGGCACCGGGGAGCTGTTTTTT. Amino acids: CASSFAGGGTGELFF.

The genes are TRBV19 and TRBJ2-5; D might be TRBD1 (6 bases). V dropped 4 bases and J dropped 10 bases, with 10 bases sitting between them. This CDR3 is built from 11 residues. Germline V CDR1 and CDR2: LNHDA, SQIVND (reference sequence). The CDR3 spells CASSKQGNQYF. In DNA, the CDR3 is TGTGCCAGTAGTAAGCAGGGGAACCAGTACTTC.

The table lists this clonotype with a few counts. This chain connects TRBV6-2 or TRBV6-3 to TRBJ2-5, with 9 bases aligning to TRBD2. The V and J ends lost 3 bases and 8 bases, in that order; junction bases with no gene match: 7. CDR1 is MNHEY and CDR2 is SVGEGT in the germline V gene. There are 14 residues in the CDR3. The CDR3 sequence is CASSYARLAETQYF. The DNA of the CDR3 is TGTGCCAGCAGTTATGCAAGACTAGCGGAAACCCAGTACTTC.

The chain employs TRBV7-9 and TRBJ1-1; D call uncertain. Trimming pared 1 base from V and 2 bases from J, leaving 11 bases between. Germline loops: CDR1 SEHNR, CDR2 FQNEAQ (reference sequence). The CDR3 runs to 15 residues. CDR3 residues: CASSLGLGPNTEAFF. As DNA, the CDR3 is TGTGCCAGCAGCTTAGGGTTAGGGCCTAACACTGAAGCTTTCTTT.

The chain has TRBV4-2 and TRBJ2-5; a possible D gene is TRBD1 (7 bases). Trimming took 3 bases from V and 9 from J, leaving 20 bases between them. The CDR3 totals 15 residues. Germline CDR1 and CDR2: LGHNA and YNFKEQ. This chain's CDR3 is CASSQAQVGGTAQYF. Written as DNA, the CDR3 is TGTGCCAGCAGCCAGGCCCAGGTCGGAGGGACAGCCCAGTACTTC.

The chain uses TRBV18 and TRBJ1-1, with a tentative D call TRBD1 (5 bases). Germline CDR1 and CDR2: KGHSH and LQKENI. The V gene lost 9 bases and the J gene lost 2 bases, with 16 bases spanning the gap. The CDR3 runs 14 residues. CDR3 amino acids: CASFRGEENTEAFF. CDR3 bases: TGTGCCAGTTTCCGGGGGGAGGAAAACACTGAAGCTTTCTTT.

The table lists this clonotype with a few counts. The chain is built from TRBV7-3 and TRBJ2-3; perhaps TRBD2 as D (5 bases). There are 12 residues in the CDR3. Germline assignment: CDR1 SGHTA and CDR2 FQGTGA. V was pared by 5 bases and J by 7 bases, with 10 bases between. The CDR3 is CASSPDLNTQYF. The CDR3 DNA reads as TGTGCCAGCAGCCCGGACTTGAATACGCAGTATTTT.

This clonotype was counted only a few times. This chain links TRBV7-2 with TRBJ2-7; a possible D gene is TRBD2 (6 bases). Trimming cost V 4 bases and J 2 bases, with 24 bases left between them. The CDR3 loop spans 18 amino acids. Germline V gives CDR1 SGHTA, CDR2 FQGNSA. CDR3 region: CASSSRQAGNSKPYEQYF. In DNA, the CDR3 is TGTGCCAGCAGCTCTAGACAAGCGGGTAACAGCAAGCCCTACGAGCAGTACTTC.

The chain carries TRBV27 and TRBJ2-3; the D call may be TRBD1 or TRBD2 (6 bases each). This CDR3 contains 13 residues. Germline assignment: CDR1 MNHEY and CDR2 SMNVEV (reference sequence). V dropped 7 bases and J dropped 5 bases, with 13 bases sitting between them. CDR3 in amino acids: CASTRKGGDTQYF. The CDR3 DNA is TGTGCCAGCACTCGGAAGGGGGGAGATACGCAGTATTTT.

This clonotype turned up a few times. This chain joins TRBV15 and TRBJ1-2, with 9 bases aligning to TRBD1. The germline gives CDR1 LNHNV, CDR2 YYDKDF (reference sequence). This CDR3 has 14 amino acids. The V gene end was trimmed by 1 base and the J gene end by 5 bases; junction bases not matched to a gene: 2. Written as DNA, the CDR3 is TGTGCCACCAGCAGAGCCGACAGGGGGTATGGCTACACCTTC. Translation gives CATSRADRGYGYTF. The full variable domain, with the rest looked up from reference TRBV15 and TRBJ1-2, is DAMVIQNPRYQVTQFGKPVTLSCSQTLNHNVMYWYQQKSSQAPKLLFHYYDKDFNNEADTPDNFQSRRPNTSFCFLDIRSPGLGDTAMYLCATSRADRGYGYTFGSGTRLTVV.

This clonotype was seen a handful of times. The chain recombines TRBV7-2 with TRBJ2-5; unclear D gene. The CDR3 length is 11 residues. V was cut by 4 bases and J by 7 bases, with 7 bases left in between. Germline V gene data show CDR1 as SGHTA and CDR2 as FQGNSA. In nucleotides, the CDR3 is TGTGCCAGCAGCTCCTTGCGGACCCAGTACTTC. It encodes CASSSLRTQYF.

The chain carries TRBV12-3 or TRBV12-4 and TRBJ1-4, with a weak D call TRBD1 (6 bases). V was cut by 6 bases and J by 8 bases, with 19 bases left in between. The CDR3 is 15 residues long. CDR3 nucleotide sequence: TGTGCCAGCAGCCTAGACCAGGGGCTCAGAGAAAAACTGTTTTTT. This gives the protein CASSLDQGLREKLFF.

This clonotype was counted only a few times. The chain joins TRBV29-1 to TRBJ2-3; D gene unclear. CDR1 and CDR2 from the germline V gene are SQVTM and ANQGSEA. The ends were cut back, 2 bases at V and 3 bases at J, with 12 bases in the middle. This CDR3 has 14 residues. In nucleotides, the CDR3 is TGCAGCGTTGAAAGACGGAGAACTACAGATACGCAGTATTTT. This encodes CSVERRRTTDTQYF.

V is TRBV7-8 and J is TRBJ2-3; D might be TRBD2 (6 bases). The CDR3 sequence is 17 residues long. Trimming cost V 0 bases and J 4 bases, with 17 bases left between them. CDR1 SGHVS and CDR2 FQNEAQ come from the germline V gene. In DNA form, the CDR3 reads TGTGCCAGCAGCTTAGCGGGACTGAAGAGGTCCGCAGATACGCAGTATTTT. This gives the protein CASSLAGLKRSADTQYF.

This clonotype appeared a single time. In nucleotides, the CDR3 is TGCAGTGCCGAGGACAGGGGGGGCTCCACTGAAGCTTTCTTT. Translating it yields CSAEDRGGSTEAFF. The chain combines TRBV20-1 with TRBJ1-1; the match to TRBD1 covers 10 bases. The CDR3 is 14 residues long. J lost 4 bases, V lost 6 bases, and 8 bases had no gene match. From germline, CDR1 is DFQATT and CDR2 SNEGSKA (reference sequence).

This clonotype has a count of ten or more. The chain employs TRBV30 and TRBJ2-7; D is undetermined. V was shortened by 3 bases and J by 0 bases, with 9 bases between the two germline ends. From germline, CDR1 is GTSNPN and CDR2 SVGIG (reference sequence). The CDR3 spans 13 residues. CDR3 nucleotide sequence: TGTGCCTGGAGGCGGTTAGACTCCTACGAGCAGTACTTC. This gives the protein CAWRRLDSYEQYF.